Sequencing of this TCR beta chain was carried out in a study of blood T cell repertoires in COVID-19. The trim removed 5 bases at V and 4 bases at J, leaving 5 bases unmatched. Germline CDR1 is MNHEY and CDR2 is SVGAGI. CDR3 size: 14 residues. Measured with immunoSEQ multiplex PCR; TCRdb has only the in-frame clones, and not every one. In the table there are fewer than 250,000 clones, about nine tenths of which are singletons. The receptor was isolated from a woman between 55 and 75 years old with acute or convalescent COVID-19. Sample: peripheral blood. The V gene is TRBV6-5, the J gene TRBJ1-2; 9 bases are shared with TRBD1. Written as DNA, the CDR3 is TGTGCCAGCAGTAACAGGGGGCGCGGCTATGGCTACACCTTC. Its translation is CASSNRGRGYGYTF.